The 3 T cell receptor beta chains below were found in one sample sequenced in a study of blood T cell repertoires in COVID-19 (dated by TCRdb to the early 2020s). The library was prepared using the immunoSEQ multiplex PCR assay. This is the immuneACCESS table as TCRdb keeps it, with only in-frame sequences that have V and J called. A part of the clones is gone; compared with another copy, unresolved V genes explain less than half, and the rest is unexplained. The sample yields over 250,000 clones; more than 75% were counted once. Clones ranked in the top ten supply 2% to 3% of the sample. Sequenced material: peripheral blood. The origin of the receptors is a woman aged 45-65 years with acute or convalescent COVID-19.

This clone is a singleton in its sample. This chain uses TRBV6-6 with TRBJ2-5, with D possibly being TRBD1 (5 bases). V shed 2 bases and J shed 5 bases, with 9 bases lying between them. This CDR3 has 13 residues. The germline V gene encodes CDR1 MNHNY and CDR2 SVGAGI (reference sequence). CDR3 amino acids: CASSYPRVETQYF. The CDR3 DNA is TGTGCCAGCAGTTACCCCAGGGTTGAGACCCAGTACTTC.

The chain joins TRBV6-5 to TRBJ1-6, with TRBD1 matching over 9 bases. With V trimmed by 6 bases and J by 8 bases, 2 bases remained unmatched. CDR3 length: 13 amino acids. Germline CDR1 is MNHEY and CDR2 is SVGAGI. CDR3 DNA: TGTGCCAGCAGCCGGGACAGGGATTCACCCCTCCACTTT. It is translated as CASSRDRDSPLHF.

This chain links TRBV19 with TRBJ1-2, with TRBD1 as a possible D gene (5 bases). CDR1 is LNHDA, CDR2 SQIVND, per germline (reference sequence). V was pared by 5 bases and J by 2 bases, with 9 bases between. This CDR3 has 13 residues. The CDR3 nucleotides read TGTGCCAGTAGTCTCGCAGGGAACTATGGCTACACCTTC. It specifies CASSLAGNYGYTF.